These T cell receptor beta chains were read from a single sample in a study of response to subunit inactivated influenza vaccine. TCRdb reanalysed the RT-PCR reads using MiXCR and keeps one entry per CDR3 protein. The table shows some 500,000 distinct CDR3 sequences, with about an eighth occurring only once. Specimen: PBMCs from blood, collected about 40 days after vaccination. The receptors originated from a man aged 50 to 60 who received an inactivated influenza vaccine. CDR3s include the opening cysteine and the closing phenylalanine or tryptophan. D genes are given only for firm matches. Only some rows state a clone size, as once, few, many or a class for expanded clones.

15	TRBV29-1	TRBD2	-	TRBJ2-5	TGCAGCGCCCGGACTAGCGGGGGGACGAGAGAGACCCAGTACTTC	CSARTSGGTRETQYF
11	TRBV20-1	-	few	TRBJ1-2	TGCAGTACCATCGCTAACTATGGCTACACCTTC	CSTIANYGYTF
13	TRBV6-5	TRBD2	-	TRBJ2-7	TGTGCCAGCAGTTACTCGGGAGGGTCCGGGCAGTACTTC	CASSYSGGSGQYF
16	TRBV5-6	TRBD2	few	TRBJ2-5	TGTGCCAGCAGCCGAATATCGGGAGGGTTCCAAGAGACCCAGTACTTC	CASSRISGGFQETQYF
15	TRBV12-3/TRBV12-4	-	many	TRBJ2-5	TGTGCCAGCAGTCCAACTTTCACTAGAGGGGAGACCCAGTACTTC	CASSPTFTRGETQYF
12	TRBV11-2	-	few	TRBJ2-7	TGTGCCAGCAGTAACCAGGGCTACGAGCAGTACTTC	CASSNQGYEQYF
12	TRBV12-3/TRBV12-4	-	many	TRBJ2-5	TGTGCCAGCAGTTTAGTTGGGGGGACCCAGTACTTC	CASSLVGGTQYF
14	TRBV12-3/TRBV12-4	-	few	TRBJ1-2	TGTGCCAGCAGTTTGGGGAGGGGATACTATGGCTACACCTTC	CASSLGRGYYGYTF
19	TRBV4-3	TRBD2	-	TRBJ2-3	TGCGCCAGCAGCCAAGATCCAACTAGCGGGGGGGCCGTAACAGATACGCAGTATTTT	CASSQDPTSGGAVTDTQYF
14	TRBV20-1	TRBD1	-	TRBJ1-3	TGCAGTGCTAGGGACAGGGGGGGTGGAAACACCATATATTTT	CSARDRGGGNTIYF
13	TRBV10-3	-	-	TRBJ1-2	TGTGCCATCAGCGGGATAGCAGGGTATGGCTACACCTTC	CAISGIAGYGYTF
21	TRBV9	-	-	TRBJ1-2	TGTGCCAGCAGCGCTGGTTATAGGAAGGGCTTCTCGTCGTTATCTAACTATGGCTACACCTTC	CASSAGYRKGFSSLSNYGYTF
13	TRBV29-1	-	many	TRBJ2-1	TGCAGCGCACGTAGGGGGGGCCACAATGAGCAGTTCTTC	CSARRGGHNEQFF
17	TRBV4-2	-	-	TRBJ2-3	TGTGCCAGCAGCCAAGACTGGCTTAACCGTGGCACAGATACGCAGTATTTT	CASSQDWLNRGTDTQYF
14	TRBV5-6	-	few	TRBJ1-1	TGTGCCAGCAGCCCACAGGGCCGGTACACTGAAGCTTTCTTT	CASSPQGRYTEAFF
14	TRBV6-1	-	-	TRBJ2-7	TGTGCCAGCGGCGAGTCGGGCCCGGGGCGAGAGCAGTACTTC	CASGESGPGREQYF
17	TRBV29-1	TRBD2	many	TRBJ2-1	TGCAGCGTTGAAGATGAGGCTAGCGGGAGATCCTACAATGAGCAGTTCTTC	CSVEDEASGRSYNEQFF
15	TRBV15	-	few	TRBJ2-1	TGTGCCACCAGCAGGGGTAACACAGGGTACAATGAGCAGTTCTTC	CATSRGNTGYNEQFF
18	TRBV11-2	-	-	TRBJ2-3	TGTGCCAGCAGCTTAGACCAGATCAGGGACTTCTGGACAGATACGCAGTATTTT	CASSLDQIRDFWTDTQYF
13	TRBV7-9	-	-	TRBJ1-1	TGTGCCAGCATCGGACAGATGAACACTGAAGCTTTCTTT	CASIGQMNTEAFF
14	TRBV20-1	-	many	TRBJ2-1	TGCAGTGCTAGAGATATGGGCTACTACAATGAGCAGTTCTTC	CSARDMGYYNEQFF
12	TRBV25-1	-	-	TRBJ1-1	TGTGCCAGCAGGAACCCGGTTCGTGAAGCTTTCTTT	CASRNPVREAFF
15	TRBV11-2	-	few	TRBJ1-6	TGTGCCAGCAGCTTGTCAAGCTCCTATAATTCACCCCTCCACTTT	CASSLSSSYNSPLHF
15	TRBV7-9	-	-	TRBJ2-1	TGTGCCAGCAGCTTGTTCGTGGGAGTGGTCAATGAGCAGTTCTTC	CASSLFVGVVNEQFF
14	TRBV28	TRBD2	few	TRBJ2-7	TGTGCCAGCAGTTTCCTAGCGGGAGTCCCCGAGCAGTACTTC	CASSFLAGVPEQYF
14	TRBV4-1	-	few	TRBJ1-2	TGCGCCAGCAGCCAAGAAGAAACTGCTTATGGCTACACCTTC	CASSQEETAYGYTF
11	TRBV6-5	-	few	TRBJ2-1	TGTGCCAGCAGTTATCGGAATGAGCAGTTCTTC	CASSYRNEQFF
21	TRBV18	-	-	TRBJ2-2	TGTGCCAGCTCACCACCGAGGATCGCGTGGCCCCCCCCGACAAACACCGGGGAGCTGTTTTTT	CASSPPRIAWPPPTNTGELFF
15	TRBV9	TRBD1	-	TRBJ2-6	TGTGCCAGCACCCGACAGGGGTGGGGGGCCAACGTCCTGACTTTC	CASTRQGWGANVLTF
14	TRBV24-1	TRBD1	-	TRBJ1-2	TGTGCCACCAGTGACGGACAGGGGAAGGGCGGCTACACCTTC	CATSDGQGKGGYTF
15	TRBV4-2	-	-	TRBJ2-7	TGTGCCAGCAGCCAAGATGACAGGTCGAACTACGAGCAGTACTTC	CASSQDDRSNYEQYF
13	TRBV6-6	-	many	TRBJ1-2	TGTGCCAGCAGTTCCCGACAGGTGACTGGCTACACCTTC	CASSSRQVTGYTF
16	TRBV24-1	-	-	TRBJ2-2	TGTGCCACCAGTGATTTAGGAAGGGGGGACACCGGGGAGCTGTTTTTT	CATSDLGRGDTGELFF
15	TRBV3-1	TRBD2	-	TRBJ2-5	TGTGCCAGCAGCCACAGGGGACTAGCGGAAGAGACCCAGTACTTC	CASSHRGLAEETQYF
13	TRBV20-1	TRBD1	few	TRBJ2-3	TGCAGTGCCTGGGACAGGTACACAGATACGCAGTATTTT	CSAWDRYTDTQYF
12	TRBV11-2	-	few	TRBJ2-3	TGTGCCAGCAGCCGGCCGAGGCATACGCAGTATTTT	CASSRPRHTQYF
13	TRBV7-2	-	many	TRBJ1-5	TGTGCCAGCAGCTTAGACAGGTTCGAACCCCAGCATTTT	CASSLDRFEPQHF
15	TRBV10-3	-	-	TRBJ2-7	TGTGCCATCAGTCGCGGGACACTGGTTTACCACGAGCAGTACTTC	CAISRGTLVYHEQYF
15	TRBV12-3/TRBV12-4	-	-	TRBJ1-5	TGTGCCAGCAGTTTCAGTGGGTTGCAGGATCAGCCCCAGCATTTT	CASSFSGLQDQPQHF
14	TRBV12-3/TRBV12-4	TRBD1	-	TRBJ1-5	TGTGCCAGCAGTTTAACAGGGGTTTTTCAGCCCCAGCATTTT	CASSLTGVFQPQHF
16	TRBV12-3/TRBV12-4	TRBD1	-	TRBJ1-1	TGTGCCAGCAGCCGAGGGACAGGGGCACTGAACACTGAAGCTTTCTTT	CASSRGTGALNTEAFF
18	TRBV12-3/TRBV12-4	TRBD2	few	TRBJ2-1	TGTGCCAGCAGTTTAGGTCTAGCGGGGGGGCCTACCGCTGGTGAGCAGTTCTTC	CASSLGLAGGPTAGEQFF
13	TRBV20-1	-	few	TRBJ2-5	TGCAGTGCTAGGGGGGAGATCCAAGAGACCCAGTACTTC	CSARGEIQETQYF
15	TRBV10-3	-	few	TRBJ1-1	TGTGCCATCAGTGAGTCGATTTCGGGGAACACTGAAGCTTTCTTT	CAISESISGNTEAFF
14	TRBV5-5	-	few	TRBJ2-1	TGTGCCAGCAGCATGACAGGGAACGGGGGTGAGCAGTTCTTC	CASSMTGNGGEQFF
13	TRBV28	-	many	TRBJ1-1	TGTGCCAGCAGTTCGCAGGGGAACACTGAAGCTTTCTTT	CASSSQGNTEAFF
14	TRBV12-3/TRBV12-4	-	-	TRBJ2-1	TGTGCCAGCACCTCCAGGAGGGCCGGGATTGAGCAGTTCTTC	CASTSRRAGIEQFF
12	TRBV5-6	-	-	TRBJ1-3	TGTGCCAGCAGGGACTTGAGAAACACCATGTATTTT	CASRDLRNTMYF
15	TRBV5-1	-	few	TRBJ2-2	TGCGCCAGCAGTCCCCGGACGGTGAACACCGGGGAGCTGTTTTTT	CASSPRTVNTGELFF
17	TRBV27	TRBD2	few	TRBJ2-5	TGTGCCAGCAGCCGAATGGTACTAGCGGGAGGGCGGGAGACCCAGTACTTC	CASSRMVLAGGRETQYF
17	TRBV5-1	TRBD2	few	TRBJ2-3	TGCGCCAGCAGCTTGGGAGGACTAGCGGATCTCACAGATACGCAGTATTTT	CASSLGGLADLTDTQYF
15	TRBV25-1	TRBD1	-	TRBJ1-1	TGTGCCAGCACCCTCCCCGGGACAGCGGGCACTGAAGCTTTCTTT	CASTLPGTAGTEAFF
14	TRBV7-8	-	few	TRBJ1-2	TGTGCCAGCAGCGTGCGTCTGGGGGTTGATGGCTACACCTTC	CASSVRLGVDGYTF